The 17 T cell receptor beta chains below were found in one sample sequenced in a study of cytomegalovirus exposure and HLA in healthy donors. PCR amplification relied on 60 Vbeta primers (plus 13 Jbeta primers). Assay: immunoSEQ multiplex PCR; the TCRdb copy retains only in-frame clones and omits some. The sample includes 150,000 to 200,000 clones, 83% of them seen just once. Sequencing was done on a sample of PBMCs. The source of these receptors is a man between 40 and 49 years old in good health and CMV-seropositive.

The J gene is TRBJ1-5, the V gene TRBV2; possible D gene TRBD1, 6 bases. Germline-derived CDR1 and CDR2 are SNHLY and FYNNEI. The CDR3 covers 14 residues. The V end lost 4 bases, the J end lost 5 bases, and 12 bases lay between the germline ends. CDR3 loop: CASSVRGNDQPQHF. In nucleotides, the CDR3 is TGTGCCAGCAGTGTCAGGGGAAACGATCAGCCCCAGCATTTT.

This clone was seen a few times. The chain has TRBV7-8 and TRBJ2-3, with 7 nucleotides matching TRBD2. The CDR3 runs to 16 residues. Germline loops: CDR1 SGHVS, CDR2 FQNEAQ. V lost 5 bases, J lost 3 bases, and 11 bases stayed unmatched. The CDR3 loop is CASSRSVAGVTDTQYF. In DNA form, the CDR3 reads TGTGCCAGCAGCCGATCGGTCGCGGGAGTAACAGATACGCAGTATTTT. Full variable domain (remainder filled in from reference TRBV7-8 and TRBJ2-3): GAGVSQSPRYKVAKRGQDVALRCDPISGHVSLFWYQQALGQGPEFLTYFQNEAQLDKSGLPSDRFFAERPEGSVSTLKIQRTQQEDSAVYLCASSRSVAGVTDTQYFGPGTRLTVL.

The chain links TRBV7-9 to TRBJ1-2; tentatively, D is TRBD1 (6 bases). The V end lost 4 bases, the J end lost 8 bases, and 17 bases lay between the germline ends. The CDR3 has 14 amino acids. CDR1 SEHNR and CDR2 FQNEAQ come from the germline V gene (reference sequence). The CDR3 loop reads CASSSPTGGLGYTF. The CDR3 nucleotides are TGTGCCAGCAGCTCGCCCACGGGGGGCCTGGGCTACACCTTC.

The CDR3 DNA sequence: TGTGCCAGCAGCCAAACAGGGGACCATGGCTACACCTTC. Amino acids: CASSQTGDHGYTF. The chain uses TRBV6-5 and TRBJ1-2; TRBD1 matches at 7 bases. The CDR3 has 13 residues. The V segment lost 6 bases and the J segment 6 bases; nucleotides outside the gene matches: 7. Looked up from germline, CDR1 is MNHEY and CDR2 is SVGAGI.

This clone was counted ten times or more. This chain's CDR3 is CASRGLLNTEAFF. CDR3 DNA sequence: TGTGCCAGCAGAGGACTGCTGAACACTGAAGCTTTCTTT. This chain links TRBV2 with TRBJ1-1; D is uncertain. V lost 6 bases, J lost 0 bases, and 8 bases lay in between. The CDR3 contains 13 residues. CDR1 SNHLY and CDR2 FYNNEI come from the germline V gene.

The rearrangement joins TRBV23-1 to TRBJ1-4, with 7 bases lining up with TRBD1. TRBV23-1 is treated as an ORF (open reading frame) with a function not yet certain. This CDR3 is 17 amino acids long. V lost 3 bases to trimming and J lost 8 bases; unmatched junction nucleotides: 15. CDR3 nucleotide sequence: TGCGCCAGCAGTCATCGTGCCACAGGGGTACGGTGGGAAAAACTGTTTTTT. Translated: CASSHRATGVRWEKLFF.

This chain uses TRBV7-2 with TRBJ2-7; 9 bases are shared with TRBD1. The junction had 4 bases not matched to a gene; V was cut back by 5 bases and J by 2 bases. Per germline, CDR1 SGHTA and CDR2 FQGNSA. The CDR3 is made up of 14 amino acids. The CDR3 sequence: CASSPRQGAYEQYF. The CDR3 nucleotides are TGTGCCAGCAGCCCCCGACAGGGGGCCTACGAGCAGTACTTC.

The J gene is TRBJ1-2, the V gene TRBV6-5; 8 nucleotides align to TRBD1. Germline V CDR1 and CDR2: MNHEY, SVGAGI. The ends lost 6 bases at V and 0 bases at J; junction bases unmatched: 6. This CDR3 has 15 amino acids. The DNA for the CDR3 is TGTGCCAGCAGGACCGGACAGGGAACTAACTATGGCTACACCTTC. Amino acids: CASRTGQGTNYGYTF.

The V call is TRBV5-4, the J call TRBJ2-1; D is unresolved. The CDR3 covers 11 residues. The V gene's germline CDR1 is SGHNT and CDR2 YYREEE (reference sequence). V lost 3 bases, J lost 8 bases, and 6 bases lay in between. The CDR3 DNA sequence: TGTGCCAGCAGCTACACCTATGAGCAGTTCTTC. Translation gives CASSYTYEQFF. Full variable domain (rest looked up from reference TRBV5-4 and TRBJ2-1): ETGVTQSPTHLIKTRGQQVTLRCSSQSGHNTVSWYQQALGQGPQFIFQYYREEENGRGNFPPRFSGLQFPNYSSELNVNALELDDSALYLCASSYTYEQFFGPGTRLTVL.

Only a few counts were recorded for this clone. V is TRBV19 and J is TRBJ2-3; the match to TRBD2 covers 8 bases. Germline loops: CDR1 LNHDA, CDR2 SQIVND (reference sequence). Trimming cost V 5 bases and J 4 bases; bases outside gene matches: 11. This CDR3 region has 16 residues. In nucleotides, the CDR3 is TGTGCCAGTAGTCCCCGACTAGCGTCTACTGCAGATACGCAGTATTTT. Residues: CASSPRLASTADTQYF. The complete variable domain, with remaining parts taken from reference TRBV19 and TRBJ2-3, reads DGGITQSPKYLFRKEGQNVTLSCEQNLNHDAMYWYRQDPGQGLRLIYYSQIVNDFQKGDIAEGYSVSREKKESFPLTVTSAQKNPTAFYLCASSPRLASTADTQYFGPGTRLTVL.

This chain connects TRBV7-2 to TRBJ1-2; D is uncertain. The CDR3 runs to 14 residues. Germline lookup yields CDR1 SGHTA and CDR2 FQGNSA. The V end was cut by 5 bases, the J end by 0 bases, with 10 bases between. The CDR3 region has the DNA TGTGCCAGCAGCCTTGAACTGACTAACTATGGCTACACCTTC. Its protein is CASSLELTNYGYTF. The complete variable domain, with remaining parts taken from reference TRBV7-2 and TRBJ1-2, reads GAGVSQSPSNKVTEKGKDVELRCDPISGHTALYWYRQSLGQGLEFLIYFQGNSAPDKSGLPSDRFSAERTGGSVSTLTIQRTQQEDSAVYLCASSLELTNYGYTFGSGTRLTVV.

This clone came up a few times. The chain joins TRBV5-6 to TRBJ2-2; D is uncertain. V lost 5 bases, J lost 6 bases, and 8 bases lay in between. Germline CDR1 is SGHDT and CDR2 is YYEEEE. The length of the CDR3 is 12 residues. The DNA of the CDR3 is TGTGCCAGCAGTCGGTGGTCCGGGGAGCTGTTTTTT. Its translation: CASSRWSGELFF.

J is TRBJ2-7 and V is TRBV27, with 7 bases identical to TRBD1. The V gene end was trimmed by 6 bases and the J gene end by 3 bases; junction bases not matched to a gene: 8. Germline CDR1 reads MNHEY; CDR2 reads SMNVEV (reference sequence). The CDR3 has 14 residues. The CDR3 DNA reads TGTGCCAGCAGAATAGAGACAGGGAGCTACGAGCAGTACTTC. It codes for CASRIETGSYEQYF.

V and J are TRBV6-5 and TRBJ1-1; D uncertain. Trimming stripped 0 bases from V and 1 base from J, with 6 bases between. The CDR3 has 14 amino acids. The germline CDR1 and CDR2 sequences are MNHEY and SVGAGI. The CDR3 sequence is CASSYSHANTEAFF. The CDR3 DNA reads TGTGCCAGCAGTTACTCACACGCGAACACTGAAGCTTTCTTT.

V and J are TRBV6-1 and TRBJ2-5; 10 bases agree with TRBD2. The CDR3 has 16 amino acids. CDR1 and CDR2 from the germline V gene are MNHNS and SASEGT. After removal of 2 bases from V and 2 bases from J, the junction contained 5 bases not matched to a gene. CDR3 DNA: TGTGCCAGCAGTGAAAGACTAGCGGGTCCGCAAGAGACCCAGTACTTC. Protein product: CASSERLAGPQETQYF.

The chain has TRBV19 and TRBJ2-7, with D perhaps matching TRBD2 (7 bases). CDR1 and CDR2 from the germline V gene are LNHDA and SQIVND (reference sequence). This CDR3 spans 13 amino acids. V lost 9 bases to trimming and J lost 2 bases, with 14 bases between them. The CDR3 DNA is TGTGCCAGCTCAGCGGGACACCCCTACGAGCAGTACTTC. Protein: CASSAGHPYEQYF.

The rearrangement uses TRBV7-9 and TRBJ1-3; D is unclear. CDR3 length: 12 residues. Germline-derived CDR1 and CDR2 are SEHNR and FQNEAQ (reference sequence). Deletions cut 8 bases from V and 3 bases from J, with 8 bases between. CDR3 region: CASGRHGNTIYF. The CDR3 DNA follows: TGTGCCAGCGGCAGACATGGAAACACCATATATTTT.